Listed below are T cell receptor beta chains from one sample, sequenced in a study of CD8 T cells in ankylosing spondylitis. TCRdb fed the 5' RACE reads into MiXCR, producing one record per CDR3 protein. The table includes 200,000 to 250,000 distinct CDR3 sequences, roughly a tenth detected once. The specimen sequenced was blood, either unsorted or a sorted T cell fraction (not recorded which). These receptor sequences come from a male donor with ankylosing spondylitis or in good health (not recorded which). Both conserved end residues are part of each CDR3. A D gene is named only where the DNA matches it firmly. Rows may omit the clone size; those that give it use once, few, many or a size class.

clone size | J gene | D gene | V gene | CDR3 DNA | CDR3 protein
few | TRBJ2-7 | TRBD1 | TRBV29-1 | TGCAGCGTTGAGGGGGACAGGGTGGACGAGCAGTACTTC | CSVEGDRVDEQYF
few | TRBJ1-2 | TRBD1 | TRBV15 | TGTGCCACCAGCAGAGCGGGATTTGACAGGGCCTTC | CATSRAGFDRAF
many | TRBJ2-1 | NA | TRBV7-9 | TGTGCCAGCAGCTTATTATCCGGCAATGAGCAGTTCTTC | CASSLLSGNEQFF
many | TRBJ2-5 | TRBD2 | TRBV5-1 | TGCGCCAGCAGCGGGTCACAACCCCCAGCGGGGGCTCTTGAGACCCAGTACTTC | CASSGSQPPAGALETQYF
few | TRBJ2-2 | TRBD2 | TRBV12-3/TRBV12-4 | TGTGCCAGCAGGCTAGCGGGGGGCGGGACCGGGGAGCTGTTTTTT | CASRLAGGGTGELFF
once | TRBJ2-5 | NA | TRBV14 | TGTGCCAGCAGCCAATATGGACAGACACAAGAGACCCAGTACTTC | CASSQYGQTQETQYF
NA | TRBJ1-2 | TRBD1 | TRBV14 | TGTGCCAGCAGCCAAGAAGTAGGGGACAGTCGGTATGGCTACACCTTC | CASSQEVGDSRYGYTF
many | TRBJ2-1 | NA | TRBV7-3 | TGTGCCAGCAGCTTATCGGGAGACTACAATGAGCAGTTCTTC | CASSLSGDYNEQFF
many | TRBJ2-7 | TRBD1 | TRBV5-1 | TGCGCCAGCAGCTTGAACACAGGGGGCCTTTACGAGCAGTACTTC | CASSLNTGGLYEQYF
NA | TRBJ2-3 | TRBD2 | TRBV3-1 | TGTGCCAGCAGCCCGGTGGCGACTAGCGGGGGCACAGATACGCAGTATTTT | CASSPVATSGGTDTQYF
NA | TRBJ1-5 | NA | TRBV28 | TGTGTCAGCAATCCACGGGGCCCCGGGGATCAGCCCCAGCATTTT | CVSNPRGPGDQPQHF
many | TRBJ1-3 | TRBD1 | TRBV7-9 | TGTGCCAGCAGCTCCCAGACAGGGAGGGGAAACACCATATATTTT | CASSSQTGRGNTIYF
NA | TRBJ2-7 | NA | TRBV5-1 | TGCGCCAGCAGCTTGGACAGGGCTCTCGAGCAGTACTTC | CASSLDRALEQYF
NA | TRBJ1-2 | NA | TRBV3-1 | TGTGCCAGCAGCAGCCGGGGGGATCCCTATGGCTACACCTTC | CASSSRGDPYGYTF
many | TRBJ2-3 | NA | TRBV12-3/TRBV12-4 | TGTGCCAGCAGTTTTAGCCAGTTCACAGATACGCAGTATTTT | CASSFSQFTDTQYF
NA | TRBJ1-3 | NA | TRBV2 | TGTGCCAGCAGTGAATTTGGACAGGGAAACACCATATATTTT | CASSEFGQGNTIYF
NA | TRBJ2-7 | NA | TRBV9 | TGTGCCAGCAGCGTAGGGGAGGCCAGGGTCTACGAGCAGTACTTC | CASSVGEARVYEQYF
many | TRBJ2-3 | NA | TRBV12-3/TRBV12-4 | TGTGCCAGCAGCCCCCTGCGGAGAGATACGCAGTATTTT | CASSPLRRDTQYF
many | TRBJ2-5 | NA | TRBV20-1 | TGCAGTGCTAGCGGTCGAGACCAAGAGACCCAGTACTTC | CSASGRDQETQYF
many | TRBJ1-1 | NA | TRBV12-3/TRBV12-4 | TGTGCCAGCAGTTTCCTCGACAGCACTGAAGCTTTCTTT | CASSFLDSTEAFF
few | TRBJ1-2 | NA | TRBV28 | TGTGCCAGCAGTTTATTAGCTGCGACCCCCGGCTACACCTTC | CASSLLAATPGYTF
many | TRBJ2-4 | NA | TRBV29-1 | TGCAGCGTTGACGCGCAGGGAGGAAACATTCAGTACTTC | CSVDAQGGNIQYF
many | TRBJ1-2 | NA | TRBV15 | TGTGCCACCAGCAGTATTCGGACCGGCTATGGCTACACCTTC | CATSSIRTGYGYTF
few | TRBJ2-1 | NA | TRBV30 | TGTGCCTGGAGCCAAAGGGCAGGGGCCTACAATGAGCAGTTCTTC | CAWSQRAGAYNEQFF
once | TRBJ2-1 | TRBD1 | TRBV30 | TGTGCCCGTTACGGGACAGGCGAAAATGAGCAGTTCTTC | CARYGTGENEQFF
few | TRBJ2-2 | NA | TRBV5-1 | TGCGCCAGCAGCACAGGACAGTCGAACACCGGGGAGCTGTTTTTT | CASSTGQSNTGELFF
many | TRBJ2-1 | NA | TRBV12-3/TRBV12-4 | TGTGCCAGCAGTTCTTTTAACGTCAGGGTCGACAATGAGCAGTTCTTC | CASSSFNVRVDNEQFF
NA | TRBJ1-4 | TRBD1 | TRBV5-5 | TGTGCCAGCAGTTCATGGACAGGGAACGGTGAAAAACTGTTTTTT | CASSSWTGNGEKLFF
many | TRBJ2-3 | NA | TRBV7-3 | TGTGCCAGCAGCCCGGGACGTTCAGATACGCAGTATTTT | CASSPGRSDTQYF
NA | TRBJ2-7 | TRBD1 | TRBV20-1 | TGCAGTGCTAGACTCCGGACAGGGGAGGGCGAGCAGTACTTC | CSARLRTGEGEQYF
many | TRBJ2-5 | TRBD2 | TRBV12-3/TRBV12-4 | TGTGCCAGCAGTTTCGGGACTAGCGCTCAAGAGACCCAGTACTTC | CASSFGTSAQETQYF
few | TRBJ1-1 | NA | TRBV28 | TGTGCCAGCAGTTGGGCCGGGACAATGAACACTGAAGCTTTCTTT | CASSWAGTMNTEAFF
many | TRBJ1-1 | NA | TRBV5-1 | TGTGCCAGCAGCTTTGGGGGGAACACTGAAGCTTTCTTT | CASSFGGNTEAFF
NA | TRBJ2-1 | TRBD2 | TRBV7-3 | TGTACCAGCAGCTCGGGACTAGCGGGGGACTACAATGAGCAGTTCTTC | CTSSSGLAGDYNEQFF
many | TRBJ1-4 | NA | TRBV7-6 | TGTGCCAGCAGTTACTCACGGAATGAAAAACTGTTTTTT | CASSYSRNEKLFF
many | TRBJ2-1 | TRBD1 | TRBV12-3/TRBV12-4 | TGTGCCAGCACCTCCGGGACAGGGGCGTGGGATGAGCAGTTCTTC | CASTSGTGAWDEQFF
few | TRBJ2-1 | TRBD1 | TRBV30 | TGTGCCTGGAGTGTTCATAACAGGGGGGTAGTCGATGAGCAGTTCTTC | CAWSVHNRGVVDEQFF
NA | TRBJ1-5 | NA | TRBV19 | TGTGCCAGTCGAAAAGCAAGGACAGAGGACAATCAGCCCCAGCATTTT | CASRKARTEDNQPQHF
NA | TRBJ1-2 | TRBD1 | TRBV9 | TGTGCCAGCAGCGTTTCGAGGGACAGGGGGCTAACTATGGGCTACACCTTC | CASSVSRDRGLTMGYTF
few | TRBJ1-5 | TRBD1 | TRBV20-1 | TGCAGTGCAGGGGACAGGGGGCGGGCTGCTACACGACATTTT | CSAGDRGRAATRHF
NA | TRBJ2-3 | TRBD1 | TRBV20-1 | TGCAGTGCCAGAGGGTTGAGGACAGGGGGTCAGGCAGATACGCAGTATTTT | CSARGLRTGGQADTQYF
many | TRBJ2-1 | NA | TRBV20-1 | TGCAGTGCTAGAGGAGGAGGTGTGGCAACCGAGCAGTTCTTC | CSARGGGVATEQFF
many | TRBJ1-1 | NA | TRBV6-1 | TGTGCCAGCAGTGAAATGGGGAGGGGCACTGAAGCTTTCTTT | CASSEMGRGTEAFF
many | TRBJ2-1 | TRBD2 | TRBV5-1 | TGCGCCAGCAGCATATATAGCGGGGAGAATGAGCAGTTCTTC | CASSIYSGENEQFF
many | TRBJ1-5 | TRBD1 | TRBV20-1 | TGCAGTGCTAAGAAGACAGGGGCAGCTCAGCCCCAGCATTTT | CSAKKTGAAQPQHF